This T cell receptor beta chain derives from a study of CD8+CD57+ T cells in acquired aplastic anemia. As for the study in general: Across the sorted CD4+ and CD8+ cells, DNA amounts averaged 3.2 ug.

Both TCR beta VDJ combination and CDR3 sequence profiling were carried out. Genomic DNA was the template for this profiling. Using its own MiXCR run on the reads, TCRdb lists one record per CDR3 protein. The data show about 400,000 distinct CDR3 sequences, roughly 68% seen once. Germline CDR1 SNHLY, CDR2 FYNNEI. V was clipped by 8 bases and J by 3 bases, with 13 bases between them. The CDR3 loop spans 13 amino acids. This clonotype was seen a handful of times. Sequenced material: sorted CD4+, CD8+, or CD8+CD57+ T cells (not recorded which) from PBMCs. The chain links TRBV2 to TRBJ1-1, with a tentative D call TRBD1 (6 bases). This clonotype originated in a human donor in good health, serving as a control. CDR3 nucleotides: TGTGCCAGCTGGGTAGAGGGGGACACTGAAGCTTTCTTT. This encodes CASWVEGDTEAFF.